The 17 T cell receptor beta chains reported below all come from one sample, sequenced in a study of blood T cell repertoires in COVID-19. Measured with immunoSEQ multiplex PCR; TCRdb has only the in-frame clones, and not every one. The data show 200,000 to 250,000 clones, more than 60% seen once. The sequencing sample was made of peripheral blood. Every receptor here comes from a woman between 40 and 55 years old with active or convalescent COVID-19.

This chain uses TRBV28 with TRBJ2-7; possibly TRBD1 for D (6 bases). The V gene lost 3 bases and the J gene lost 2 bases, with 8 bases spanning the gap. CDR1 MDHEN and CDR2 SYDVKM come from the germline V gene. CDR3 size: 13 residues. CDR3 DNA: TGTGCCAGCAGTTTGGGGGCGGCCTACGAGCAGTACTTC. Amino acid sequence: CASSLGAAYEQYF.

The CDR3 DNA sequence: TGTGCCAGCAGCGCGACAGGCTATGGCTACACCTTC. Its translation is CASSATGYGYTF. This chain connects TRBV5-6 to TRBJ1-2, with D maybe TRBD1 (6 bases). This CDR3 spans 12 amino acids. V was pared by 4 bases and J by 4 bases, with 8 bases between. The germline CDR1 and CDR2 sequences are SGHDT and YYEEEE.

This clone was counted at least ten times. Other DNA sequences in this sample translate to the same CDR3. The chain couples TRBV19 to TRBJ1-6, with D possibly matching TRBD1 (5 bases). This CDR3 comprises 12 residues. Germline V gives CDR1 LNHDA, CDR2 SQIVND (reference sequence). V lost 6 bases and J lost 10, with 10 bases in between. CDR3 in DNA: TGTGCCAGTAGAGAAGGGGTCTCACCCCTCCACTTT. It is translated as CASREGVSPLHF.

The chain recombines TRBV11-2 with TRBJ2-1; 9 bases match TRBD1. With 4 bases clipped from V and 9 bases from J, the junction kept 10 bases outside the gene matches. The germline gives CDR1 SGHAT, CDR2 FQNNGV. This CDR3 contains 15 residues. CDR3 DNA: TGTGCCAGCAGCTCGCCGGGACAGGGTCCGGCTGAGCAGTTCTTC. As protein: CASSSPGQGPAEQFF.

In its sample, this clone was seen once. The rearrangement links TRBV5-4 to TRBJ1-1; the match to TRBD1 covers 9 bases. The CDR3 loop spans 15 amino acids. Germline-derived CDR1 and CDR2 are SGHNT and YYREEE (reference sequence). The junction had 8 bases not matched to a gene; V was cut back by 4 bases and J by 4 bases. Here the CDR3 reads CASSIRTGVVTEAFF. CDR3 bases: TGTGCCAGCAGCATAAGGACAGGGGTCGTCACTGAAGCTTTCTTT.

The CDR3 loop is CAWSGLAGSSYNEQFF. In DNA form, the CDR3 reads TGTGCCTGGAGTGGACTAGCGGGTAGCTCCTACAATGAGCAGTTCTTC. The V call is TRBV30, the J call TRBJ2-1, with 10 bases fitting TRBD2. After removal of 1 base from V and 0 bases from J, the junction contained 3 bases not matched to a gene. From germline, CDR1 is GTSNPN and CDR2 SVGIG (reference sequence). This CDR3 spans 16 amino acids.

The V gene is TRBV11-1, the J gene TRBJ2-7; D is uncertain. Germline CDR1 and CDR2: SGHAT and FQDESV (reference sequence). CDR3 size: 14 residues. Trimming cost V 2 bases and J 2 bases, with 10 bases left between them. DNA for the CDR3: TGTGCCAGCAGCTTACAGGTTTCCCCCTACGAGCAGTACTTC. The encoded protein is CASSLQVSPYEQYF.

The genes are TRBV19 and TRBJ1-2, with D possibly matching TRBD1 (6 bases). CDR3 length: 14 amino acids. The germline gives CDR1 LNHDA, CDR2 SQIVND (reference sequence). V was trimmed by 5 bases and J by 4 bases, leaving 14 bases between them. As DNA, the CDR3 is TGTGCCAGTAGTCCAAAAACAGGGACCTATGGCTACACCTTC. This gives the protein CASSPKTGTYGYTF.

The chain is built from TRBV4-1 and TRBJ2-7; D possibly corresponds to TRBD2 (6 bases). Trimming removed 1 base at V and 2 bases at J, with 9 bases between. Germline CDR1 MGHRA, CDR2 YSYEKL. This CDR3 has 14 amino acids. As DNA, the CDR3 is TGCGCCAGCAGCCAAGTTGTAGCGGCCTACGAGCAGTACGTC. Protein product: CASSQVVAAYEQYV.

J is TRBJ2-2 and V is TRBV5-4, with TRBD1 matching over 9 bases. The CDR3 runs to 16 residues. Germline CDR1 reads SGHNT; CDR2 reads YYREEE (reference sequence). The trim removed 3 bases at V and 1 base at J, leaving 4 bases unmatched. As DNA, the CDR3 is TGTGCCAGCAGCTCACCGGGACAGGGGAACACCGGGGAGCTGTTTTTT. The encoded protein is CASSSPGQGNTGELFF.

The gene calls are TRBV5-1 and TRBJ1-4; 7 bases fit TRBD1. From germline, CDR1 is SGHRS and CDR2 YFSETQ. The CDR3 runs 14 residues. V was clipped by 4 bases and J by 7 bases; unmatched bases: 7. The CDR3 DNA sequence: TGCGCCAGCAGCCAAGACAGGGATGGTGAAAAACTGTTTTTT. This translates into CASSQDRDGEKLFF.

In its sample, this clone was seen a few times. CDR3 nucleotide sequence: TGTGCCAGCGGAGAGGGTCCGACAGGGGACGACTACGAGCAGTACTTC. Its translation is CASGEGPTGDDYEQYF. The chain has TRBV7-9 and TRBJ2-7, with TRBD1 identical over 8 bases. The CDR3 totals 16 residues. V trimming: 8 bases; J trimming: 3 bases; junction bases outside the gene matches: 15. CDR1 is SEHNR, CDR2 FQNEAQ, per germline (reference sequence).

This clone was counted only a few times. The chain recombines TRBV11-2 with TRBJ1-1, with 9 nucleotides matching TRBD1. This CDR3 comprises 15 residues. Germline V lookup: CDR1 SGHAT, CDR2 FQNNGV. Trimming at V came to 1 base and at J to 8 bases, leaving 8 bases not matched to a gene. The CDR3 loop reads CASSLGGTGKIEAFF. In DNA, the CDR3 is TGTGCCAGCAGCTTAGGTGGGACAGGGAAGATAGAAGCTTTCTTT.

This clone was recorded once. The chain is built from TRBV28 and TRBJ1-1; no definite D call. Deletions cut 3 bases from V and 0 bases from J, with 8 bases between. The CDR3 covers 14 residues. Germline CDR1 and CDR2: MDHEN and SYDVKM. CDR3 protein: CASSLAVMNTEAFF. CDR3 nucleotide sequence: TGTGCCAGCAGTTTGGCGGTCATGAACACTGAAGCTTTCTTT. The whole variable domain, filled in from reference TRBV28 and TRBJ1-1, reads DVKVTQSSRYLVKRTGEKVFLECVQDMDHENMFWYRQDPGLGLRLIYFSYDVKMKEKGDIPEGYSVSREKKERFSLILESASTNQTSMYLCASSLAVMNTEAFFGQGTRLTVV.

This clone was observed many times. The chain has TRBV28 and TRBJ2-1; D might be TRBD2 (5 bases). V was pared by 3 bases and J by 5 bases, with 14 bases between. Germline CDR1 MDHEN, CDR2 SYDVKM. The CDR3 has 15 amino acids. The CDR3 coding sequence is TGTGCCAGCAGTTTGGGTTCGGGATCCCACAATGAGCAGTTCTTC. It specifies CASSLGSGSHNEQFF.

V gene TRBV6-5 combines with J gene TRBJ1-2, with 9 bases identical to TRBD1. Germline CDR1 and CDR2: MNHEY and SVGAGI. The length of the CDR3 is 14 residues. Trimming cost V 6 bases and J 2 bases; bases outside gene matches: 4. The CDR3 reads CASRLGQGNYGYTF. In nucleotides, the CDR3 is TGTGCCAGCAGGCTTGGACAGGGGAACTATGGCTACACCTTC.

V and J are TRBV9 and TRBJ1-2, with TRBD1 matching over 7 bases. Germline V gene data show CDR1 as SGDLS and CDR2 as YYNGEE. Trimming took 3 bases from V and 4 from J; bases not matched to a gene: 12. The CDR3 length is 16 residues. The CDR3 DNA follows: TGTGCCAGCAGCGGAGGGGAGACAGGGTACCTCTATGGCTACACCTTC. The encoded protein is CASSGGETGYLYGYTF.